This T cell receptor (beta chain) was retrieved from a study of cytomegalovirus exposure and HLA in healthy donors. Study-wide points: Most TCR beta V segments were productive about 87% or about 30% of the time in an earlier analysis. In a later analysis, TCR beta V- and J-gene trimming was associated with a missense DCLRE1C variant.

The germline V gene encodes CDR1 SGHKS and CDR2 YYEKEE (reference sequence). The CDR3 runs 11 residues. V was clipped by 2 bases and J by 3 bases, with 3 bases between them. The PCR made use of 60 Vbeta and 13 Jbeta primers. The data were produced by immunoSEQ multiplex PCR, yet TCRdb's version contains in-frame clones alone and is incomplete. The sample records about 200,000 clones, more than 75% being singletons. Remarks on this clone: Its antigen is currently unknown.

The genes are TRBV5-5 and TRBJ2-7; D gene ambiguous. The receptor was isolated from a woman aged 50 to 60 in good health and CMV-seropositive. The specimen was PBMCs. Written as DNA, the CDR3 is TGTGCCAGCAGCTTCAACTACGAGCAGTACTTC. Translation gives CASSFNYEQYF.